This T cell receptor (beta chain) was observed in a study of T cells in Graves' hyperthyroidism and ophthalmopathy. With 6 bases removed from V and 8 bases from J, the gap between germline ends came to 23 bases. The CDR3 has 15 amino acids. The germline gives CDR1 MDHEN, CDR2 SYDVKM. In its sample, this clonotype was seen a few times. Thyroid ultrasound, orbital computed tomography, clinical symptoms, and serum thyroxine and TRAb underpinned diagnoses. TCR beta CDR3 sequences were amplified from RNA transcripts. HTBI primers were the set used in a first-round RT-PCR of the TCR CDR3. One entry per CDR3 protein, called by TCRdb with MiXCR from the multiplex PCR reads. The sample has 95,000 to 110,000 distinct CDR3 sequences, less than 55% seen once.

The chain carries TRBV28 and TRBJ2-7; weak D call: TRBD1 (6 bases). The specimen sequenced was blood. The clonotype comes from a man in his forties with Graves' hyperthyroidism. The CDR3 DNA sequence: TGTGCCAGCAGGCCACCGGGACAAGGTGTTGAAAAGCAGTACTTC. This gives the protein CASRPPGQGVEKQYF.